The clone carrying this T cell receptor (beta chain) is a singleton in its sample. The antigen remains unidentified. The data derive from a study of CD8+ T cells in alopecia areata. Whole-study results and caveats: In lesional scalp, particularly from alopecia totalis/universalis, clonality was higher than in normal scalp.

Isolated RNA was reverse transcribed into cDNA used as the sequencing template. Clones were sequenced by immunoSEQ multiplex PCR, and TCRdb holds only the in-frame ones, with some missing. The sample lists about 130,000 clones; around 50% were seen once. The CDR3 sequence is 17 residues long. Germline lookup yields CDR1 SGHAT and CDR2 FQNNGV. The V and J ends lost 4 bases and 9 bases respectively, with 28 bases between them. The TCR originated in a human donor with alopecia areata. Specimen: CD4+ T cells sorted from blood, collected at week 0. V and J are TRBV11-2 and TRBJ2-7; D not resolved. CDR3 DNA sequence: TGTGCCAGCAGCTCAACTCGTAGAATTAGCCCCGAGACGTGGCAGTACTTC. Translation: CASSSTRRISPETWQYF.